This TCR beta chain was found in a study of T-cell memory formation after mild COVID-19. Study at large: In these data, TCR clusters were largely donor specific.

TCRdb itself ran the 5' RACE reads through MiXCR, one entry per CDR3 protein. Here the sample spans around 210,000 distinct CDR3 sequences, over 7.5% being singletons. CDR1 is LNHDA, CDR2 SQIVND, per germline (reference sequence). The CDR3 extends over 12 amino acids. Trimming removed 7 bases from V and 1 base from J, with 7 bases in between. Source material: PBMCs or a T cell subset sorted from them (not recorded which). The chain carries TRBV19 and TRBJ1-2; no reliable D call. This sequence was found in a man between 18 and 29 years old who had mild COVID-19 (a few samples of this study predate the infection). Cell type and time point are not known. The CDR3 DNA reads TGTGCCAGTATGGCTGGTAACTATGGCTACACCTTC. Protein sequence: CASMAGNYGYTF.